This TCR beta chain was sequenced for a study of blood T cell repertoires in COVID-19. Study at large: PBMCs, B-cell-depleted T cells, or T cells provided the cDNA or gDNA that made up the material.

V dropped 0 bases and J dropped 2; count of bases not matched to a gene: 3. CDR1 is SGHRS, CDR2 YFSETQ, per germline. CDR3 length: 15 residues. In the original processing: Using reference gene primer amplification, nucleated cell counts were estimated. This table comes from immunoSEQ multiplex PCR, and its TCRdb copy is limited to in-frame clones, with some not included. The V and J calls and clone size are taken from that table; D and trimming were inferred from the DNA. The table includes about 76,000 clones, around three quarters detected once. The sequence was obtained from a human donor in a cohort sampled during active COVID-19. What was sequenced was peripheral blood. The V call is TRBV5-1, the J call TRBJ2-7; 9 bases are a match to TRBD2. CDR3 region: CASSLGLAVTYEQYF. CDR3 in DNA: TGCGCCAGCAGCTTGGGACTAGCGGTGACCTACGAGCAGTACTTC.